This entry lists 14 T cell receptor beta chains sequenced from one sample in a study of blood T cell repertoires in COVID-19. Clones were read by immunoSEQ multiplex PCR, and TCRdb kept only the in-frame ones, dropping some. The repertoire consists of 150,000 or so clones, with more than 75% occurring once and the leading ten covering 5.5% to 7.5%. Source material: peripheral blood. These receptors were obtained from a man older than 75 with acute or convalescent COVID-19.

The chain joins TRBV24-1 to TRBJ2-1, with D tentatively TRBD2 (6 bases). The CDR3 sequence is 14 residues long. Germline V gene lookup returns CDR1 KGHDR and CDR2 SFDVKD. V was shortened by 1 base and J by 10 bases, with 13 bases between the two germline ends. CDR3 bases: TGTGCCACCAGTGATTTAGGAGGGCTTGGGGAGCAGTTCTTC. Translating it yields CATSDLGGLGEQFF.

The rearrangement joins TRBV5-1 to TRBJ1-2; 8 nucleotides align to TRBD1. In germline, CDR1 is SGHRS, CDR2 YFSETQ. This CDR3 has 15 residues. J was trimmed by 1 base and V by 3 bases; bases with no gene match: 5. CDR3 coding DNA: TGCGCCAGCAGCTCGGAGGGACAGGATAACTATGGCTACACCTTC. Translation: CASSSEGQDNYGYTF.

V and J are TRBV5-1 and TRBJ1-5; TRBD1 is a possible D gene (6 bases). Trimming shortened V by 6 bases and J by 0 bases, and 13 bases separated the two germline ends. CDR3 size: 15 residues. The germline V gene has CDR1 SGHRS and CDR2 YFSETQ. Written as DNA, the CDR3 is TGCGCCAGCAAGGTGGACAGCTCTAGCAATCAGCCCCAGCATTTT. Its translation: CASKVDSSSNQPQHF.

The rearrangement joins TRBV11-3 to TRBJ2-3; TRBD1 is a possible D gene (6 bases). The V gene lost 0 bases and the J gene lost 8 bases, with 9 bases spanning the gap. Germline V gives CDR1 SGHNT, CDR2 YENEEA. The length of the CDR3 is 13 residues. The CDR3 reads CASSLDSRGTQYF. The CDR3 DNA sequence: TGTGCCAGCAGCTTAGACTCCAGGGGTACGCAGTATTTT.

This chain links TRBV7-9 with TRBJ2-1; 11 bases line up with TRBD2. Germline values: CDR1 SEHNR, CDR2 FQNEAQ (reference sequence). The CDR3 is 16 amino acids. The J segment lost 4 bases and the V segment lost 5 bases, leaving 7 bases of the junction unmatched. CDR3 nucleotides: TGTGCCAGCAGCCTCTCACTAGCGGGGGAGTACAATGAGCAGTTCTTC. Its protein is CASSLSLAGEYNEQFF.

This chain links TRBV5-1 with TRBJ2-1; 9 nucleotides agree with TRBD2. The length of the CDR3 is 14 residues. The V gene's germline CDR1 is SGHRS and CDR2 YFSETQ. V dropped 0 bases and J dropped 10; count of bases not matched to a gene: 5. CDR3 nucleotide sequence: TGCGCCAGCAGCTTGGAGTTAGCGGGAGACGAGCAGTTCTTC. Its translation: CASSLELAGDEQFF.

This sequence joins TRBV19 and TRBJ2-5, with D possibly matching TRBD1 (5 bases). This CDR3 comprises 13 residues. Trimming pared 8 bases from V and 5 bases from J, leaving 15 bases between. Looked up from germline, CDR1 is LNHDA and CDR2 is SQIVND (reference sequence). CDR3 in amino acids: CASRDSDPETQYF. CDR3 sequence (DNA): TGTGCCAGTCGAGACAGTGATCCGGAGACCCAGTACTTC.

The chain uses TRBV30 and TRBJ1-5, with 9 positions matching TRBD1. The CDR3 consists of 17 residues. Germline values: CDR1 GTSNPN, CDR2 SVGIG (reference sequence). V lost 1 base to trimming and J lost 0 bases; unmatched junction nucleotides: 7. The CDR3 loop reads CAWSGQGGAVSNQPQHF. CDR3 DNA: TGTGCCTGGAGTGGACAGGGGGGGGCTGTTAGCAATCAGCCCCAGCATTTT.

The genes are TRBV28 and TRBJ1-1, with 8 positions matching TRBD1. CDR1 and CDR2 from the germline V gene are MDHEN and SYDVKM. The V segment lost 5 bases and the J segment 8 bases; nucleotides outside the gene matches: 1. The CDR3 is 11 residues long. For the CDR3, the DNA is TGTGCCAGCAGTCGGGACAGGGAAGCTTTCTTT. Its translation is CASSRDREAFF.

CDR3 sequence (DNA): TGTGCCAGCAGCCCAAGGCTAGCGGGGGGTTTTGATGAGCAGTTCTTC. Protein: CASSPRLAGGFDEQFF. The rearrangement links TRBV7-6 to TRBJ2-1; 11 bases line up with TRBD2. The germline CDR1 and CDR2 sequences are SGHVS and FNYEAQ. Unmatched junction bases numbered 11, after V lost 5 bases and J lost 8 bases. The CDR3 sequence is 16 residues long.

This clone appeared once. The chain couples TRBV4-2 to TRBJ1-1; TRBD1 might be the D (5 bases). Germline values: CDR1 LGHNA, CDR2 YNFKEQ. This CDR3 has 15 residues. Between the trimmed V and J ends, which lost 0 bases and 1 base, there was a span of 9 bases. In DNA form, the CDR3 reads TGTGCCAGCAGCCAAGAGCGGGACCCGAACACTGAAGCTTTCTTT. Translated, it gives CASSQERDPNTEAFF.

This chain connects TRBV2 to TRBJ1-6; D possibly corresponds to TRBD1 (6 bases). The CDR3 has 15 residues. Germline CDR1 and CDR2: SNHLY and FYNNEI. The V end was cut by 4 bases, the J end by 9 bases, with 16 bases between. In nucleotides, the CDR3 is TGTGCCAGCAGTGGTGGGGCAGGGGTAGGTTCACCCCTCCACTTT. It codes for CASSGGAGVGSPLHF.

This clone was detected once. Relative to the germline gene, one junction end is altered; a read error may explain this. V is TRBV5-1 and J is TRBJ1-2; TRBD1 is a possible D gene (6 bases). The CDR3 is 15 amino acids. Germline V gives CDR1 SGHRS, CDR2 YFSETQ. Here the CDR3 reads CASRLGGGADYGYTF. CDR3 DNA: TGCGCCAGCCGCTTGGGCGGGGGGGCGGACTATGGCTACACCTTC.

The rearrangement joins TRBV18 to TRBJ2-2, with D possibly being TRBD2 (6 bases). This CDR3 has 16 residues. Germline values: CDR1 KGHSH, CDR2 LQKENI. V lost 0 bases and J lost 2, with 10 bases in between. CDR3 coding DNA: TGTGCCAGCTCACCACCTCATACTAGCAACACCGGGGAGCTGTTTTTT. This translates into CASSPPHTSNTGELFF.